This TCR beta chain was identified in a study of T cells after yellow fever vaccination. Whole-study findings and limits: CD4 and CD8 compartments shared a small share of clonotypes, likely from convergent recombination. Abundant clonotypes from the bulk population could get into FACS-sorted repertoires as contaminants. Detected again after the booster were most primary-vaccination clones, at approximately 96% CD4 and 88% CD8.

The CDR3 is 12 residues long. V lost 6 bases to trimming and J lost 1 base, with 9 bases between them. Germline-derived CDR1 and CDR2 are DFQATT and SNEGSKA (reference sequence). This clonotype showed up just a few times. Its specificity is not known. A universal primer site and UMIs were added as TCR cDNA was made by 5'RACE template switching. TCRdb reprocessed the 5' RACE reads via MiXCR and lists one record per CDR3 protein. The table records hundreds of thousands of distinct CDR3 sequences, roughly 20% of them present only once. This receptor was taken from a man aged 18-30 years who received the YFV17D yellow fever vaccine. The sequencing used PBMCs, collected before the yellow fever booster vaccination. V is TRBV20-1 and J is TRBJ1-1, with D unresolved. DNA for the CDR3: TGCAGTGCCCTAAGAGAGAACACTGAAGCTTTCTTT. Translation gives CSALRENTEAFF.